This T cell receptor beta chain was retrieved from a study of cytomegalovirus exposure and HLA in healthy donors (dated by TCRdb to about 2017). With regard to the full study: According to a later analysis, the 120 or so validation repertoires were produced on the same platform as the 666 repertoires of the first cohort. Besides the first cohort of roughly 640 subjects, a separate validation cohort made up of roughly 130 different subjects was used. The aim of the study was to test whether cataloging public T cell receptors could identify signatures of past pathogen exposure. The study combined high-throughput TCR immunosequencing, statistical association of individual TCRs with disease status, and machine learning to predict cytomegalovirus infection status.

The donors belonged to the validation cohort of around 120 subjects, which was separate from the 666-subject first cohort. With respect to this clone: Its antigen is unknown. The sample holds no much larger clone one base away, and base qualities are not on file.

The library was produced with the immunoSEQ multiplex PCR assay. In the original analysis: To diagnose cytomegalovirus status from the catalog of TCR beta chain sequences, a statistical classification framework was built. In TCRdb, the immuneACCESS table is reduced to in-frame sequences with V and J assigned. These tables do not hold every clone; where another copy was compared, an unresolved V gene accounts for under half, and the others remain unexplained. V and J calls plus clone size are reproduced from that table; the DNA served to infer D and trimming. Recorded for this sample are about 220,000 clones; about nine tenths of them occurred a single time. More than 0.85% of the sample rests with the top ten. The investigation overall reported the following: Subsequent analysis determined that TCRs grouped into clusters in the first cohort also showed a tendency toward co-occurrence across the roughly 120 validation repertoires, and roughly 94% of cluster scores exceeded 0. The study gave a list of 150 to 200 TCR beta chains associated with cytomegalovirus. A few of the identified cytomegalovirus-associated TCR beta chains were confirmed in vitro to be specific for cytomegalovirus antigens. The authors suggested that the approach could potentially be generalized to other disease states and immunological phenotypes. The classifier was reported to diagnose cytomegalovirus status with high specificity and sensitivity in both the original and validation cohorts. A later analysis had no HLA typing for the validation cohort, so co-occurrence there was scored across all 120 or so repertoires. Across donors, most TCR sequences were observed very rarely, whereas some public TCRs were present in many individuals.

The receptor was derived from a woman aged 18-30 years in good health and CMV-seronegative. The sample comprised PBMCs.

The sequenced DNA: TGTGCCAGCAGTGAACAGGGGCACAGCGGACGCTACACCTTC. It is translated as CASSEQGHSGRYTF. This sequence uses TRBV2 and TRBJ1-2; the D segment could be TRBD1, given 6 matching bases. The cysteine opens and the phenylalanine closes a CDR3 of 14 amino acids. CDR3 DNA only is kept here, 42 bases in frame from base 1. V and J lose 2 bases and 9 bases, and a span of 16 bases separates them. CDR1 SNHLY and CDR2 FYNNEI were looked up in the germline V gene. Outside the CDR3, residues come from the reference TRBV2 and TRBJ1-2 proteins, so the full variable domain is: EPEVTQTPSHQVTQMGQEVILRCVPISNHLYFYWYRQILGQKVEFLVSFYNNEISEKSEIFDDQFSVERPDGSNFTLKIRSTKLEDSAMYFCASSEQGHSGRYTFGSGTRLTVV.